This TCR beta chain was recovered during a study of T cell repertoires in cytomegalovirus infection. Turning to the study itself: It was the public TCR beta signatures that indicated both CMV infection and matching HLA type. Overall study findings and caveats: What dominated the ex vivo response were HLA-C-restricted CMV-specific TCR beta clonotypes.

From germline, CDR1 is SGHVS and CDR2 FNYEAQ. The CDR3 contains 14 residues. For this clonotype: Its antigen is unknown. Mismatch with germline at one junction end may stem from a read error.

TCRdb reprocessed the reads with MiXCR, giving one entry per CDR3 protein. The top ten hold 30% to 40% of the sample, which has around 180,000 distinct CDR3 sequences, approximately 30% seen once. The TCR was taken from a human donor in good health (CMV status not recorded). Some clones in this sample may be carry-over from other donors' samples. The J gene is TRBJ2-3, the V gene TRBV7-6; 9 bases agree with TRBD2. The sample consisted of PBMCs. Written as DNA, the CDR3 is TGTGCCAACAGCCCTGGACTAGCGACAGATACGCAGTATTTT. Its protein is CANSPGLATDTQYF. The full variable domain, its missing parts supplied by reference TRBV7-6 and TRBJ2-3, is GAGVSQSPRYKVTKRGQDVALRCDPISGHVSLYWYRQALGQGPEFLTYFNYEAQQDKSGLPNDRFSAERPEGSISTLTIQRTEQRDSAMYRCANSPGLATDTQYFGPGTRLTVL.